This T cell receptor (beta chain) was found in a study of blood T cell repertoires in COVID-19. Study background: Sources were T cells, B-cell-depleted T cells, or PBMCs; the material itself was cDNA or gDNA.

This CDR3 comprises 17 residues. The J segment lost 0 bases and the V segment lost 6 bases, leaving 9 bases of the junction unmatched. Germline V gene lookup returns CDR1 SGHVS and CDR2 FQNEAQ. In the authors' methods: Scientists estimated how many nucleated cells there were by amplifying reference gene primers. The assay was immunoSEQ multiplex PCR, and TCRdb's table has in-frame clones only and misses some. The V and J calls and clone size were taken over from that table, and D and trimming were inferred from the DNA. The sample holds about 15,000 clones, about 92% seen once. The origin of this receptor is a human donor with active COVID-19. The donor label of this sample is uncertain. The chain employs TRBV7-8 and TRBJ1-4, with TRBD1 identical over 8 bases. The sequencing sample was made of peripheral blood. The CDR3 loop is CASRSNRGNPTNEKLFF. In DNA, the CDR3 is TGTGCCAGCAGATCTAACAGGGGGAACCCAACTAATGAAAAACTGTTTTTT.